What follows describes a single TCR beta chain. This sample was included in a study of control samples from healthy donors and cancer patients. The V segment lost 2 bases and the J segment 7 bases; nucleotides outside the gene matches: 7. The CDR3 sequence is 14 residues long. From germline, CDR1 is SGHRS and CDR2 YFSETQ. TCRdb's table, derived via immunoSEQ multiplex PCR, lists solely in-frame clones and lacks some. The table has 100,000 to 150,000 clones, 80% to 95% seen once. The chain combines TRBV5-1 with TRBJ2-7; 9 bases line up with TRBD1. The sequenced sample consisted of blood. This clonotype originated in a woman in her forties or fifties in good health. CDR3 region: CASSLGTGKLEQYF. For the CDR3, the DNA is TGCGCCAGCAGCTTAGGGACAGGGAAGTTGGAGCAGTACTTC. The whole variable domain, remainder taken from reference TRBV5-1 and TRBJ2-7, is KAGVTQTPRYLIKTRGQQVTLSCSPISGHRSVSWYQQTPGQGLQFLFEYFSETQRNKGNFPGRFSGRQFSNSRSEMNVSTLELGDSALYLCASSLGTGKLEQYFGPGTRLTVT.